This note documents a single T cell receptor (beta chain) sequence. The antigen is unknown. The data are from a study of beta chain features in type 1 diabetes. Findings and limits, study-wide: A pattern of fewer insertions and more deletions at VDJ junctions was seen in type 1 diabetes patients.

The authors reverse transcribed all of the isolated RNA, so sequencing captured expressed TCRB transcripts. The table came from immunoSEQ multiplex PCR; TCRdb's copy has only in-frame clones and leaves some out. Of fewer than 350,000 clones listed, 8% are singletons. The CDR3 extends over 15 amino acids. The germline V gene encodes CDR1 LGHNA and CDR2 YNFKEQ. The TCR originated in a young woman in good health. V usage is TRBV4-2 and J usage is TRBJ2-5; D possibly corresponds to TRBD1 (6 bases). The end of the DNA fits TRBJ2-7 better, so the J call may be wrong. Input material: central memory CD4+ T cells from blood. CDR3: CASSQQQGRLDEQYF. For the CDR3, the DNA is TGTGCCAGCAGCCAGCAACAGGGCCGGCTCGACGAGCAGTACTTC.